The source of this TCR delta chain is a study of gamma-delta chains in newborns, infants, children (dated by TCRdb to the late 2010s). For the study in its entirety: In the study title, it is stated that polyclonal expansion of innate gammadelta T cells is driven by microbial exposure immediately after birth. Right after human newborns were born, the researchers looked at the way microbial exposure shaped their populations of innate gammadelta T cells.

Sequencing took place on an Illumina MiSeq. TCRdb reanalyzed the public reads with the CATT caller, and identical DNA sequences were merged afterwards. This sample lists 8,500 to 13,000 delta-chain clones; about 3.6% were detected once. The top ten clones comprise roughly 8.9% of the sample. This clone has only a few counts. What antigen it recognizes has not been identified. Base qualities are not provided; no much larger clone lies one nucleotide away. The V end loses 2 bases and the J end loses 4 bases, and a stretch of 35 bases separates them. The CDR3 sequence holds 22 residues, the cysteine and phenylalanine included. Just the 66-base CDR3 DNA is kept, in frame starting at base 1. CDR1 and CDR2 (TSWWSYY, QGS) derive from the germline V gene.

This TCR was recovered from a child who was a newborn, infant or young child, either healthy, febrile or measles-vaccinated (not recorded which). The specimen was blood. The rearranged segments are TRDV1 and TRDJ1, with a tentative D call of TRDD2 or TRDD3, each matching 6 bases. The nucleotide sequence reads TGTGCTCTTGGGGAATTAGGAGGCTTCCTCCACCTCAACCGGGGATGGGACGATAAACTCATCTTT. It translates to CALGELGGFLHLNRGWDDKLIF.